This T cell receptor beta chain was recorded in a study of blood T cell repertoires in COVID-19. Across the study: Sites across the United States, Italy and Spain contributed samples from acute and convalescent COVID-19. Nucleic acid was either cDNA or gDNA, and it came from T cells, B-cell-depleted T cells, or PBMCs.

It was during active infection that Seattle patients were enrolled and then longitudinally followed. The CDR3 loop spans 14 amino acids. V lost 0 bases and J lost 4, with 9 bases in between. The germline CDR1 and CDR2 sequences are SGDLS and YYNGEE. TCRdb's table, derived via immunoSEQ multiplex PCR, lists solely in-frame clones and lacks some. The sample yields 250,000 to 300,000 clones, more than 70% seen once. The origin of this receptor is a woman aged 30 to 39 with COVID-19, enrolled during active disease. The chain couples TRBV9 to TRBJ2-3; D unresolved. Input material: peripheral blood. Here the CDR3 reads CASSVVSRPDTQYF. The CDR3 coding sequence is TGTGCCAGCAGCGTAGTCTCTAGACCAGATACGCAGTATTTT.